This T cell receptor (beta chain) was found in a study of shared clonotypes between healthy human individuals. Study outcomes and limitations: In general, naive subsets displayed greater estimated richness than memory subsets did. An anticipated effect of sequencing depth on clonotype sharing among donors was recognized. Sorted-subset samples were not fully sequenced, rarefaction indicated.

Deep was the level at which the assay was run. Some clones are missing from TCRdb's copy, which holds only in-frame ones; the method was immunoSEQ multiplex PCR. The table has about 2.1 million clones, just over 90% seen once. V dropped 2 bases and J dropped 3; count of bases not matched to a gene: 3. The CDR3 runs to 15 residues. Germline loops: CDR1 SGHTA, CDR2 FQGNSA. The naive CD8 fraction comprised CD45RO-negative cells positively selected for CCR7 and excluded terminally differentiated effector memory CD45RA+ cells. Concerning this clone itself: The antigen is unknown.

This TCR derives from a man aged 18 to 30 in good health. Some clones in this sample may be carry-over from other donors' samples. The sequenced sample consisted of naive CD8+ T cells from PBMCs. V is TRBV7-2 and J is TRBJ2-7; 11 bases map to TRBD2. Here the CDR3 DNA reads TGTGCCAGCAGCTTACTTAGCGGGAGGGGCTACGAGCAGTACTTC. Its translation: CASSLLSGRGYEQYF.